Below are 3 T cell receptor beta chains sequenced from a single sample in a study of T cell clonotyping in hematopoietic cell transplantation. The protocol was immunoSEQ multiplex PCR, while the TCRdb copy is restricted to in-frame clones and leaves out a portion. The sample has fewer than 25,000 clones; 79% are singletons. The source material was peripheral blood mononuclear cells. The receptor source for this set is a man between 60 and 75 years old in good health. Some clones in this sample may be carry-over from other donors' samples.

This clone occurred once. V is TRBV7-9 and J is TRBJ2-5; D is perhaps TRBD1 (5 bases). The DNA end is a closer match to TRBJ2-7, so the J assignment may be wrong. The CDR3 is 13 amino acids. Looked up from germline, CDR1 is SEHNR and CDR2 is FQNEAQ (reference sequence). The CDR3 sequence is CASTIDSSYEQYF. The CDR3, as DNA: TGTGCCAGCACCATAGACAGCTCCTACGAGCAGTACTTC.

The rearrangement uses TRBV30 and TRBJ2-5; D is possibly TRBD2 (5 bases). Germline-derived CDR1 and CDR2 are GTSNPN and SVGIG (reference sequence). The V end lost 3 bases, the J end lost 2 bases, and 13 bases lay between the germline ends. This CDR3 contains 14 residues. CDR3 DNA: TGTGCCTGGAGCGGCGACTATAAACAAGAGACCCAGTACTTC. Amino acid sequence: CAWSGDYKQETQYF. Drawing the rest from reference TRBV30 and TRBJ2-5, the complete variable domain is SQTIHQWPATLVQPVGSPLSLECTVEGTSNPNLYWYRQAAGRGLQLLFYSVGIGQISSEVPQNLSASRPQDRQFILSSKKLLLSDSGFYLCAWSGDYKQETQYFGPGTRLLVL.

A few counts support this clone. This chain links TRBV30 with TRBJ2-1; no reliable D call. V was shortened by 5 bases and J by 0 bases, with 2 bases between the two germline ends. This CDR3 spans 11 amino acids. The germline gives CDR1 GTSNPN, CDR2 SVGIG (reference sequence). The CDR3 is CAWASYNEQFF. DNA for the CDR3: TGTGCCTGGGCCTCCTACAATGAGCAGTTCTTC.